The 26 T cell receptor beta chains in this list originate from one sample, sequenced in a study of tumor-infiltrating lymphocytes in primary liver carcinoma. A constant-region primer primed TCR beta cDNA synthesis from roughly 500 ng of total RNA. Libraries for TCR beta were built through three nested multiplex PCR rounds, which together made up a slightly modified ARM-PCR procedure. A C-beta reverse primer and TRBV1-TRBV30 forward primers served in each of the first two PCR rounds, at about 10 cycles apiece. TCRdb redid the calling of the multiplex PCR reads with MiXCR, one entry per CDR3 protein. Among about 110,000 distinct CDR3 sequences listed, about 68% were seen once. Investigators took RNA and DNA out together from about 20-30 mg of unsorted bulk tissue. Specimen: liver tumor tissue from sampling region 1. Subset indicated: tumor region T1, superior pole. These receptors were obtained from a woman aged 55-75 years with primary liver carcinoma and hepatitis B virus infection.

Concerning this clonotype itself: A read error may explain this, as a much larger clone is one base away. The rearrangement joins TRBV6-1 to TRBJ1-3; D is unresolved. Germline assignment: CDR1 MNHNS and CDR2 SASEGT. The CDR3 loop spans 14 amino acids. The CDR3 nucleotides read TGTGGCAGCAGTGAGCACCAGATCGGGAACACCATATATTTT. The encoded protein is CGSSEHQIGNTIYF.

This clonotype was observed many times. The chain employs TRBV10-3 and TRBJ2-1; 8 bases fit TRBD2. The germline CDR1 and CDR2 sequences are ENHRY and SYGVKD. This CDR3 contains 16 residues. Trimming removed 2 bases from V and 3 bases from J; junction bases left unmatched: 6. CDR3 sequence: CAISEGSSGDYNEQFF. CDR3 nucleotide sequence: TGTGCCATCAGTGAGGGTAGTAGCGGGGACTACAATGAGCAGTTCTTC.

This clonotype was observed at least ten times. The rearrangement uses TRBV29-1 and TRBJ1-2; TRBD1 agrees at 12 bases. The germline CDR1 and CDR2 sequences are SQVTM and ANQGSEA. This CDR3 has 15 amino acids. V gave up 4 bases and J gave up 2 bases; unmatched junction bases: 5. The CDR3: CSVGGGTGGNYGYTF. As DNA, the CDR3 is TGCAGCGTTGGAGGAGGGACAGGGGGCAACTATGGCTACACCTTC.

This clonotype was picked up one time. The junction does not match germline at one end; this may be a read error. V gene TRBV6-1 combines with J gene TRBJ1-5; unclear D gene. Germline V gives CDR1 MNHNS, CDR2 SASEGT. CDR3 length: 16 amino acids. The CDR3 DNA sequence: TGTGGCAGCCTAGGGTGGGCCCCGGGTCTACCTCAGCCCCAGCATTTT. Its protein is CGSLGWAPGLPQPQHF.

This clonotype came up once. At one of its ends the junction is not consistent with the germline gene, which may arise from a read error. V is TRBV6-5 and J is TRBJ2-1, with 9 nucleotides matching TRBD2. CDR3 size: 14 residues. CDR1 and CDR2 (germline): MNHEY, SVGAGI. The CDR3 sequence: CTSSYGREGNEQFF. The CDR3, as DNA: TGTACCAGCAGCTACGGGCGGGAGGGGAATGAGCAGTTCTTC.

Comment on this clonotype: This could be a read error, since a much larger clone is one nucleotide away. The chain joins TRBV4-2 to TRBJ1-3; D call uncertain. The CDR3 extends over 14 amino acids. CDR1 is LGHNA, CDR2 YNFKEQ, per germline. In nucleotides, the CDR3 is TGTGCCAGCAACCAAGACTTTTCGGTGGTCACCATATATTTT. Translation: CASNQDFSVVTIYF.

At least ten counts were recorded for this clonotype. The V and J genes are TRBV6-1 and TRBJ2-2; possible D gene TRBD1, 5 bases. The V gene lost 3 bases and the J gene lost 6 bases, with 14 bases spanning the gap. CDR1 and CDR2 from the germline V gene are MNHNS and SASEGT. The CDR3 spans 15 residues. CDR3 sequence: CASSDRVRVAGELFF. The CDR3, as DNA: TGTGCCAGCAGTGACAGGGTCAGAGTAGCCGGGGAGCTGTTTTTT.

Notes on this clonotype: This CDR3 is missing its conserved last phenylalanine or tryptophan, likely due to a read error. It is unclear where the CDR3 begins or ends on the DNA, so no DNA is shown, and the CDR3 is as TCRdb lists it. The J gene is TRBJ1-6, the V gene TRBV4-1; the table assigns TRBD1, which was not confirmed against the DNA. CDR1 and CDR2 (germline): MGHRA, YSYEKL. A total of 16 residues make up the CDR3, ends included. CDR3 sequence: CASSQDRDRANSPFHS.

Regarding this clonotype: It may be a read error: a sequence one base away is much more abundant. In nucleotides, the CDR3 is TGCGCCAGCAGCGAAAGGTTGGATAGCAATCAGCCCCAGCATTTT. Translating it yields CASSERLDSNQPQHF. V gene TRBV4-1 combines with J gene TRBJ1-5; D remains unclear. This CDR3 is 15 amino acids long. Germline CDR1 reads MGHRA; CDR2 reads YSYEKL. Trimming removed 5 bases at V and 0 bases at J, with 11 bases between.

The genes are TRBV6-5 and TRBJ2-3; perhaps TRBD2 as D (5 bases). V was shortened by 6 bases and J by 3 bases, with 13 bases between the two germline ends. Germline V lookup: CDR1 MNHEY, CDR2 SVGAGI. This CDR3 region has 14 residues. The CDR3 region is CASSGVDFTDTQYF. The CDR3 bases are TGTGCCAGCAGCGGGGTGGATTTTACAGATACGCAGTATTTT.

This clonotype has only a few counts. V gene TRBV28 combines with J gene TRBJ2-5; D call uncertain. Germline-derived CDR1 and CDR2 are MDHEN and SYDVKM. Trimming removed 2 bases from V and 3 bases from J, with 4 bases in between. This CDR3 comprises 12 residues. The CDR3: CASSLREETQYF. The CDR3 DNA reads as TGTGCCAGCAGTTTAAGAGAAGAGACCCAGTACTTC.

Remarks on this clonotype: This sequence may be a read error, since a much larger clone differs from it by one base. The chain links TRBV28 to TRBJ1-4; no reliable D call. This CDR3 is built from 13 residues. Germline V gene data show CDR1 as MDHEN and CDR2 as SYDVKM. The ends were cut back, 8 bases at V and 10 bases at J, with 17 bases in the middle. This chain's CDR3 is CASCTQSPLKLFF. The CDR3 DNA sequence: TGTGCCAGCTGCACCCAGTCGCCGCTAAAACTGTTTTTT.

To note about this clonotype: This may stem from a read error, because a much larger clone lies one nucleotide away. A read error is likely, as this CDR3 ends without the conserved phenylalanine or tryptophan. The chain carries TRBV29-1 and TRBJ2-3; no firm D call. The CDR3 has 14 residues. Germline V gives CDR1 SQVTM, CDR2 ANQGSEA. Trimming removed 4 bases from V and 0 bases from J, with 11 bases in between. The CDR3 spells CSVVAGTSTDTQYL. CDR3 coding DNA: TGCAGCGTTGTAGCTGGAACTAGCACAGATACGCAGTATTTG.

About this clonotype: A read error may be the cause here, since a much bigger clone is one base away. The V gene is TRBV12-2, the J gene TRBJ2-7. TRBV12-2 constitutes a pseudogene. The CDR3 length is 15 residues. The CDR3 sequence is CAGRLAPSGSSEQYF. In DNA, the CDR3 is TGTGCAGGTCGCTTAGCGCCTAGCGGGAGCAGCGAGCAGTACTTC.

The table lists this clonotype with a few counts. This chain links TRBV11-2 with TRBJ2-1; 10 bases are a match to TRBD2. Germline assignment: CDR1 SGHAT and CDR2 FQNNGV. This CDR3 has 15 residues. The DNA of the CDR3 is TGTGCTGGCAGCTCACCTCGGACTAGCGGCAATGAGCAGTTCTTC. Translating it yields CAGSSPRTSGNEQFF. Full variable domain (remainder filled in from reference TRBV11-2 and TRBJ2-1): EAGVAQSPRYKIIEKRQSVAFWCNPISGHATLYWYQQILGQGPKLLIQFQNNGVVDDSQLPKDRFSAERLKGVDSTLKIQPAKLEDSAVYLCAGSSPRTSGNEQFFGPGTRLTVL.

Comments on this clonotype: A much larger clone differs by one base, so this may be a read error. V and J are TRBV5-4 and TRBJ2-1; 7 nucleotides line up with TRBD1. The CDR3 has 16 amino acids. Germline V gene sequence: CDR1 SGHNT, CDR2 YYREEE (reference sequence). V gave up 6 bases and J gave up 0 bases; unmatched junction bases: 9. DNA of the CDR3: TGTGCCAGCAACTTACCGGGACAGAGCTCCTACAATGAGCAGTTCTTC. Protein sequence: CASNLPGQSSYNEQFF.

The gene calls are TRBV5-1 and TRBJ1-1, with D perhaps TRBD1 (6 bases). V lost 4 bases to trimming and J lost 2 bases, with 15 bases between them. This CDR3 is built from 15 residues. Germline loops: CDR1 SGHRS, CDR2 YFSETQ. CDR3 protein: CASSPLAGANTEAFF. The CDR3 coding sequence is TGCGCCAGCAGCCCCCTGGCGGGGGCTAACACTGAAGCTTTCTTT.

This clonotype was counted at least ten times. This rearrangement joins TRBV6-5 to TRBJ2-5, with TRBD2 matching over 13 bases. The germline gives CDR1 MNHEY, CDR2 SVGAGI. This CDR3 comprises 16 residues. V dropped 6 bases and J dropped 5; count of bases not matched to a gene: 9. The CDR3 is CASSGLAGVRRETQYF. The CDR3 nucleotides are TGTGCCAGCAGCGGACTAGCGGGAGTAAGGAGGGAGACCCAGTACTTC.

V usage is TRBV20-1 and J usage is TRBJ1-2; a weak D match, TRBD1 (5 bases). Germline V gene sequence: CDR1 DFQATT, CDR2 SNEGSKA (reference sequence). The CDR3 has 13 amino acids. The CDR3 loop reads CRRGTGLDYGYTF. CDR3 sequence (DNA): TGCAGACGGGGGACGGGGTTGGACTATGGCTACACCTTC.

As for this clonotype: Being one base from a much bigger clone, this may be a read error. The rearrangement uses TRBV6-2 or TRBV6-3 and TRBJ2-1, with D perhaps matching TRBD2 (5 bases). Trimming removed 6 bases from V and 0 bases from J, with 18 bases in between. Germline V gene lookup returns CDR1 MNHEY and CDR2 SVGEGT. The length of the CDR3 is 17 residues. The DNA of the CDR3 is TGTGCCAGCAGCCCCATAGTGGGAGCGATCTCCTACAATGAGCAGTTCTTC. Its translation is CASSPIVGAISYNEQFF.

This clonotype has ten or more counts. CDR3 DNA sequence: TGTGCCAGCAGCTCCCCAATAACAACTAATGAAAAACTGTTTTTT. It codes for CASSSPITTNEKLFF. V usage is TRBV28 and J usage is TRBJ1-4, with unresolved D. Trimming took 6 bases from V and 0 from J, leaving 11 bases between them. CDR1 is MDHEN and CDR2 is SYDVKM in the germline V gene. The CDR3 is 15 amino acids.

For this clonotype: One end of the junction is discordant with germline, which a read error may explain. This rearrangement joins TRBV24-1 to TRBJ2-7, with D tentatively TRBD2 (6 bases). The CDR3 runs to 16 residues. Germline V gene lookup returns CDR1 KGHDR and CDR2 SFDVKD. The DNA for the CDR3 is TGTGCCACCAGTGCCCTAAAGGCTAGCGCCTCCTACGAGCTGTACTTC. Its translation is CATSALKASASYELYF.

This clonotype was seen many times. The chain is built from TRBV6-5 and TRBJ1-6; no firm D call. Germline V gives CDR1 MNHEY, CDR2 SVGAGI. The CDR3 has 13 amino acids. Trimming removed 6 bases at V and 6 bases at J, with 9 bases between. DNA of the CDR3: TGTGCCAGCAGGGATGACCTTAATTCACCCCTCCACTTT. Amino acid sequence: CASRDDLNSPLHF.

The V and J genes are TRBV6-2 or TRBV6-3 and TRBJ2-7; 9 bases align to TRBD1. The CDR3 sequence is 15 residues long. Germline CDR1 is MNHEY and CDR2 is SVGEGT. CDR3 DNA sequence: TGTGCTACCTTCCCGCTCGGACAGGGGAGGCACGAGCAGTACTTC. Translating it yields CATFPLGQGRHEQYF.

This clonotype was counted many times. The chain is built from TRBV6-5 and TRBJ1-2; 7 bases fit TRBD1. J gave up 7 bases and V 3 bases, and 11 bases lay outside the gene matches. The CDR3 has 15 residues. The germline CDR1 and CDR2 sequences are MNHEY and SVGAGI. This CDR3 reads CASSYQQGRVGGYTF. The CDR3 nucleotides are TGTGCCAGCAGTTATCAACAGGGGCGGGTCGGTGGCTACACCTTC.

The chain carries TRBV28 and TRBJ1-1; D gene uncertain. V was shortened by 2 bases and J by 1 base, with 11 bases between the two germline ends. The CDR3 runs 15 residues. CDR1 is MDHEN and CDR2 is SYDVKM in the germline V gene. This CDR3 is CASSLVGQRNTEAFF. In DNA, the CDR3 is TGTGCCAGCAGTTTAGTTGGGCAGAGGAACACTGAAGCTTTCTTT.